Sequencing of this T cell receptor (beta chain) was carried out in a study of CD8 T cells in ankylosing spondylitis. Study-wide results and caveats: Past studies reported some motif variants in reactive arthritis synovial fluid and blood. Reportedly, disease-linked clones are significantly enriched in ankylosing spondylitis patients' matched synovial fluid. Clones linked with disease were CD8+ and fairly uncommon in the peripheral blood. Several highly homologous variants made up a TCR beta motif, and this motif appeared characteristic of ankylosing spondylitis blood.

The CDR3 spans 15 residues. V shed 2 bases and J 5 bases; nucleotides not matched to a gene: 5. CDR1 and CDR2 from the germline V gene are SNHLY and FYNNEI. Each TCR beta library was made by quantitative 5'-RACE that incorporated molecular barcodes. TCRdb ran MiXCR on the 5' RACE reads and lists one entry per CDR3 protein. This sample carries some 700,000 distinct CDR3 sequences, around 20% of them seen once, and the ten largest clones take around 19%. This clonotype was seen ten or more times. Its antigen is not known. The sequencing input was blood, either unsorted or a sorted T cell fraction (not recorded which). This sequence was found in a male donor with ankylosing spondylitis. The chain links TRBV2 to TRBJ2-2, with TRBD2 identical over 7 bases. The DNA for the CDR3 is TGTGCCAGCAGTGAACGGGGAGGGACGACCGGGGAGCTGTTTTTT. As protein: CASSERGGTTGELFF.